This T cell receptor beta chain is drawn from a study of shared clonotypes between healthy human individuals. Around 200 ng DNA, about 30,000 T cell genomes, went into each sorted-subset replicate PCR. The data were produced by immunoSEQ multiplex PCR, yet TCRdb's version contains in-frame clones alone and is incomplete. The sample lists 2,500,000 or so clones, around 90% occurring once. Germline trimming cut 3 bases from V and 9 bases from J; bases unmatched to any gene: 9. The CDR3 has 15 residues. Germline V lookup: CDR1 SGHTA, CDR2 FQGNSA. Source material: naive CD4+ T cells from PBMCs. This sample's subset: CD45RA+ positively selected. J is TRBJ2-1 and V is TRBV7-2; the match to TRBD1 covers 9 bases. This receptor was taken from a man aged 18 to 30 in good health. Some clones in this sample may be carry-over from other donors' samples. The CDR3 bases are TGTGCCAGCAGCTTGACGGCACAGGGGGCAGTTGAGCAGTTCTTC. Encoded protein: CASSLTAQGAVEQFF.